This T cell receptor (beta chain) was identified during a study of shared clonotypes between healthy human individuals. Sequencing used immunoSEQ multiplex PCR; TCRdb keeps in-frame clones, though not all of them. The sample gives hundreds of thousands of clones, roughly 84% of which show up once; roughly 17% is in the top ten. Germline assignment: CDR1 MNHEY and CDR2 SVGAGI. With 2 bases removed from V and 8 bases from J, the gap between germline ends came to 16 bases. The CDR3 contains 15 residues. The clonotype comes from a young man in good health. The specimen was memory CD8+ T cells sorted from blood. Regarding subset: CD45RO+ cells pooled with CCR7-negative TemRA cells. The chain combines TRBV6-5 with TRBJ2-1, with TRBD2 as a possible D gene (6 bases). CDR3 sequence reads: CASSYGYGGQYEQFF. Here the CDR3 DNA reads TGTGCCAGCAGTTACGGGTACGGGGGTCAATATGAGCAGTTCTTC.